One and the same sample provided the 19 T cell receptor beta chains below, sequenced in a study of patients and donors after allogeneic stem cell transplantation. TCRdb re-analysed the RT-PCR reads in MiXCR, keeping a single row per CDR3 protein. Seen here are 70,000 to 100,000 distinct CDR3 sequences, 5% observed once, and the top ten hold about 3%. The sample taken for sequencing was blood, either unsorted or a sorted T cell fraction (not recorded which). The receptor source for this set is a human donor who was either an allogeneic HSCT recipient or a stem cell or donor lymphocyte infusion donor (not recorded which). It is not recorded whose cells these are; they may come from a transplant donor.

The sample holds many counts of this clonotype. The chain joins TRBV5-4 to TRBJ1-2; D unresolved. V shed 4 bases and J shed 2 bases, with 9 bases lying between them. The CDR3 length is 13 residues. Per germline, CDR1 SGHNT and CDR2 YYREEE (reference sequence). Written as DNA, the CDR3 is TGTGCCAGCAGCCGGACCAGGAACTATGGCTACACCTTC. Protein: CASSRTRNYGYTF.

This clonotype was seen a few times. This chain uses TRBV21-1 with TRBJ2-2; TRBD1, the table's D call, lacks a check against the DNA. TRBV21-1 represents a pseudogene. This CDR3 is 18 amino acids long. CDR3 bases: TGTGCCAGCAGCAATGGTATTAGGCAGCTGGGACCTCCCGGGGAGCTGTTTTTT. Translation gives CASSNGIRQLGPPGELFF.

This clonotype has at least ten counts. CDR3 sequence (DNA): TGTGCCAGTAGTACGCGGGACACGCCTGGCGGCTACACCTTC. It specifies CASSTRDTPGGYTF. The V gene is TRBV19, the J gene TRBJ1-2, with D perhaps matching TRBD1 (6 bases). This CDR3 is built from 14 residues. V lost 4 bases and J 8 bases, leaving 17 bases between the germline ends. Germline CDR1 LNHDA, CDR2 SQIVND (reference sequence).

The chain employs TRBV5-6 and TRBJ1-6; perhaps TRBD1 as D (6 bases). V shed 4 bases and J shed 7 bases, with 9 bases lying between them. The germline V gene has CDR1 SGHDT and CDR2 YYEEEE. The CDR3 totals 13 residues. CDR3 protein: CASSPGQNSPLHF. Written as DNA, the CDR3 is TGTGCCAGCAGCCCCGGACAGAATTCACCCCTCCACTTT.

V gene TRBV20-1 combines with J gene TRBJ2-7; D may correspond to TRBD1 or TRBD2 (6 bases each). Germline V lookup: CDR1 DFQATT, CDR2 SNEGSKA (reference sequence). Trimming removed 0 bases at V and 5 bases at J, with 23 bases between. CDR3 size: 17 residues. CDR3 sequence reads: CSARDLGKQGGTDEQYF. CDR3 nucleotides: TGCAGTGCTAGAGATCTAGGGAAACAGGGAGGTACCGACGAGCAGTACTTC.

This clonotype was counted at least ten times. The chain uses TRBV30 and TRBJ1-5, with D possibly matching TRBD1 (5 bases). The V end lost 2 bases, the J end lost 2 bases, and 7 bases lay between the germline ends. Germline CDR1 reads GTSNPN; CDR2 reads SVGIG (reference sequence). The CDR3 is 13 amino acids. CDR3 bases: TGTGCCTGGAGTTTGGGGGGCAATCAGCCCCAGCATTTT. Amino acids: CAWSLGGNQPQHF.

This clonotype was picked up many times. One end of the junction fails to match germline, which may point to a read error. V and J are TRBV27 and TRBJ2-1, with 8 nucleotides matching TRBD1. CDR1 is MNHEY, CDR2 SMNVEV, per germline (reference sequence). CDR3 length: 15 residues. The CDR3 DNA is TGTGCCAGTAGTTTATCCCAGGGGGCGAGCAATGAGCAGTTCTTC. Protein: CASSLSQGASNEQFF.

This clonotype has at least ten counts. The chain uses TRBV28 and TRBJ1-6; no clear D. This CDR3 has 15 amino acids. Trimming took off 2 bases at V and 7 bases at J, with 12 bases between the two ends. CDR1 and CDR2 (germline): MDHEN, SYDVKM. As DNA, the CDR3 is TGTGCCAGCAGTTTAGCGGGCCAGCAGAATTCACCCCTCCACTTT. Protein product: CASSLAGQQNSPLHF.

This clonotype occurred many times. The rearrangement joins TRBV29-1 to TRBJ2-5, with TRBD2 matching 7 bases. The CDR3 runs 12 residues. V shed 4 bases and J 5 bases; nucleotides not matched to a gene: 4. CDR1 SQVTM and CDR2 ANQGSEA come from the germline V gene. As DNA, the CDR3 is TGCAGCGTTGTGGGAGGGGCGGAGACCCAGTACTTC. Protein sequence: CSVVGGAETQYF.

This clonotype was counted only a few times. CDR3 loop: CAISDPSKGGLNNEQFF. The CDR3 region has the DNA TGTGCCATCAGTGATCCCAGTAAGGGGGGGTTGAACAATGAGCAGTTCTTC. The V call is TRBV10-3, the J call TRBJ2-1, with D possibly being TRBD2 (7 bases). Germline CDR1 ENHRY, CDR2 SYGVKD. Trimming cost V 3 bases and J 5 bases, with 20 bases left between them. The CDR3 is 17 residues long.

This clonotype was recorded at least ten times. This chain connects TRBV5-5 to TRBJ2-7, with 10 bases lining up with TRBD1. CDR3 length: 14 residues. Germline CDR1 reads SGHKS; CDR2 reads YYEKEE (reference sequence). Trimming took 4 bases from V and 2 from J; bases not matched to a gene: 3. The CDR3 DNA reads as TGTGCCAGCAGCATCGGACAGGGGGCCTACGAGCAGTACTTC. This encodes CASSIGQGAYEQYF. Filled out from reference TRBV5-5 and TRBJ2-7, the complete variable domain reads DAGVTQSPTHLIKTRGQQVTLRCSPISGHKSVSWYQQVLGQGPQFIFQYYEKEERGRGNFPDRFSARQFPNYSSELNVNALLLGDSALYLCASSIGQGAYEQYFGPGTRLTVT.

This clonotype was detected ten times or more. The chain uses TRBV5-6 and TRBJ1-2; a weak D match, TRBD1 (5 bases). This CDR3 region has 16 residues. V lost 1 base, J lost 7 bases, and 20 bases lay in between. From germline, CDR1 is SGHDT and CDR2 YYEEEE. CDR3 sequence reads: CASSLRSVGQGSGYTF. Here the CDR3 DNA reads TGTGCCAGCAGCTTGAGGTCAGTTGGCCAGGGATCTGGCTACACCTTC.

There are many counts of this clonotype. J is TRBJ2-5 and V is TRBV5-1; a weak D match, TRBD2 (5 bases). V was trimmed by 3 bases and J by 3 bases, leaving 12 bases between them. Germline CDR1 and CDR2: SGHRS and YFSETQ. The CDR3 extends over 14 amino acids. The CDR3, as DNA: TGCGCCAGCAGCTCCGGGGATTCTAAAGAGACCCAGTACTTC. Amino acid sequence: CASSSGDSKETQYF.

This clonotype has at least ten counts. The chain joins TRBV7-9 to TRBJ2-1, with TRBD2 identical over 10 bases. The CDR3 has 15 amino acids. V shed 4 bases, J shed 6 bases, and the junction held 6 bases outside the gene matches. Looked up from germline, CDR1 is SEHNR and CDR2 is FQNEAQ (reference sequence). CDR3 sequence reads: CASSYRTSGRNEQFF. The CDR3, as DNA: TGTGCCAGCAGCTACCGGACTAGCGGACGCAATGAGCAGTTCTTC. Drawing the rest from reference TRBV7-9 and TRBJ2-1, the complete variable domain is DTGVSQNPRHKITKRGQNVTFRCDPISEHNRLYWYRQTLGQGPEFLTYFQNEAQLEKSRLLSDRFSAERPKGSFSTLEIQRTEQGDSAMYLCASSYRTSGRNEQFFGPGTRLTVL.

This clonotype was seen at least ten times. The chain employs TRBV12-3 or TRBV12-4 and TRBJ2-2; D remains ambiguous. CDR3 length: 14 amino acids. CDR3 nucleotide sequence: TGTGCATCTCTTAGGGCCAGGAACACCGGGGAGCTGTTTTTT. Translated, it gives CASLRARNTGELFF.

This clonotype came up a few times. The chain employs TRBV5-1 and TRBJ2-7, with 8 nucleotides matching TRBD2. This CDR3 spans 15 amino acids. Germline loops: CDR1 SGHRS, CDR2 YFSETQ. The ends lost 0 bases at V and 0 bases at J; junction bases unmatched: 2. CDR3 amino acids: CASSLASGGSYEQYF. The CDR3, as DNA: TGCGCCAGCAGCTTGGCCAGCGGGGGCTCCTACGAGCAGTACTTC.

This clonotype has a handful of counts. This chain joins TRBV7-8 and TRBJ2-3; 10 nucleotides agree with TRBD2. This CDR3 contains 16 residues. Trimming cost V 3 bases and J 4 bases; bases outside gene matches: 7. Germline V CDR1 and CDR2: SGHVS, FQNEAQ. The DNA of the CDR3 is TGTGCCAGCAGCTTGGGTCTAGCGGGGGTGGCAGATACGCAGTATTTT. Residues: CASSLGLAGVADTQYF.

This clonotype was counted at least ten times. The V and J genes are TRBV10-3 and TRBJ2-5, with 14 bases lining up with TRBD2. This CDR3 is built from 15 residues. J was trimmed by 1 base and V by 6 bases; bases with no gene match: 1. From germline, CDR1 is ENHRY and CDR2 SYGVKD. The CDR3 DNA sequence: TGTGCCATCAGGGGGACTAGCGGGGGCCAAGAGACCCAGTACTTC. It encodes CAIRGTSGGQETQYF.

On this clonotype itself: This may be a read error, as it is one base from a much larger clone. J is TRBJ2-3 and V is TRBV4-2, with TRBD2 identical over 11 bases. Per the germline V gene, CDR1 is LGHNA and CDR2 is YNFKEQ. The CDR3 length is 18 residues. CDR3 DNA sequence: TGTGACAGCAGCCAAGACCCCGGACTAGCGGGTTACACAGATACGCAGTATTTT. This sequence encodes CDSSQDPGLAGYTDTQYF.